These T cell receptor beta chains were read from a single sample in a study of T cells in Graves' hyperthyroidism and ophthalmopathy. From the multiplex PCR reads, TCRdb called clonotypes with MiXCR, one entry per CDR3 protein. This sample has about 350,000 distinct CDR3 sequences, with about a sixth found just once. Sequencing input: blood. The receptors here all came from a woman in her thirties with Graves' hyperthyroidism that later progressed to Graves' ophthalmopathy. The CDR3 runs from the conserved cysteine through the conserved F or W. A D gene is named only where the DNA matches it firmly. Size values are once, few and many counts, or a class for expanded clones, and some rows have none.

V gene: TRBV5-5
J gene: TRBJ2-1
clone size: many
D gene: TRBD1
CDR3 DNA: TGTGCCAGCAGCCCCACAGGGACAGGGATTGAGCAGTTCTTC
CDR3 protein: CASSPTGTGIEQFF

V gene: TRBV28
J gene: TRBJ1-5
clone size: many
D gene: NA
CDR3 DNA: TGTGCCAGCAGTTCAACCGGGGCCATCCATCAGCCCCAGCATTTT
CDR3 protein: CASSSTGAIHQPQHF

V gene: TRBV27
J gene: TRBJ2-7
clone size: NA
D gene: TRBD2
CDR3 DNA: TGTGCCAGCAGACTGGGGGCTAGCGGGACCTCCTACGAGCAGTACTTC
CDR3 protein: CASRLGASGTSYEQYF

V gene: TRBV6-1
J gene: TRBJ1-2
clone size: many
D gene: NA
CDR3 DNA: TGTGCCAGCAGTTACATTTTCAGGGGAGGTGGCTACACCTTC
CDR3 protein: CASSYIFRGGGYTF

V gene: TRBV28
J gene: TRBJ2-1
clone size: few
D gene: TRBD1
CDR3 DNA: TGTGCCAGCAGTACTAATGGACAGGGCGAGGACAATGAGCAGTTCTTC
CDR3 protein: CASSTNGQGEDNEQFF

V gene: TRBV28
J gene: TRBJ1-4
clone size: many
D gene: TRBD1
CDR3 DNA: TGTGCCAGCAGTATCCGGGACAGGGATGAAAAACTGTTTTTT
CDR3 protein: CASSIRDRDEKLFF

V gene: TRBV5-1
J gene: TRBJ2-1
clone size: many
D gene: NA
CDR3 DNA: TGCGCCAGCAGCTCTTGGGACCGTGTCATCAATGAGCAGTTCTTC
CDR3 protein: CASSSWDRVINEQFF

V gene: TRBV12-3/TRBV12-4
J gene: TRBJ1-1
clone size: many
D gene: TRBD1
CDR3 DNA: TGTGCCAGCAGTGGGGCCGGGACAGGAGATCATGAAGCTTTCTTT
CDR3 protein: CASSGAGTGDHEAFF

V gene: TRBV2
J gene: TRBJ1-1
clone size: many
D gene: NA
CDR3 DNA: TGTGCCAGCAGTGAGACGAACACTGAAGCTTTCTTT
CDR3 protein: CASSETNTEAFF

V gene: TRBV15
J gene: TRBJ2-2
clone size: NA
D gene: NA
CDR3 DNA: TGTGCCACCAGCCCCCCAGGTGGCCTTCACACCGGGGAGCTGTTTTTT
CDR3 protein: CATSPPGGLHTGELFF

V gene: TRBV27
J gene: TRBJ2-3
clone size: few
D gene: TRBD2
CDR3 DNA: TGTGCCAGCAGTTTATATCGGAAACCGGGGGGTTCTAGCACAGATACGCAGTATTTT
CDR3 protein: CASSLYRKPGGSSTDTQYF

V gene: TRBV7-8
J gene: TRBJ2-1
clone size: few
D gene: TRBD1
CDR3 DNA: TGTGCCAGCAGCTTGCGGGACAGGGTTTACAATGAGCAGTTCTTC
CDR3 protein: CASSLRDRVYNEQFF

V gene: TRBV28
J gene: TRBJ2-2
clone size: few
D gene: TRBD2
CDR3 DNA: TGTGCCAGCTCACCTACCACTAGCGGACCGAACACCGGGGGGCTGTTTTTT
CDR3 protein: CASSPTTSGPNTGGLFF

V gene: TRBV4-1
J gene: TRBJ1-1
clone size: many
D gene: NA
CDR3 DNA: TGCGCCAGCAGCCAAGCCATTGCGGTGGGGAACACTGAAGCTTTCTTT
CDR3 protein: CASSQAIAVGNTEAFF

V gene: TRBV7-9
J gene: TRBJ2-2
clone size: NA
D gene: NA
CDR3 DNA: TGTGCCAGCAGCCCCCGTAGTTCGAACACCGGGGAGCTGTTTTTT
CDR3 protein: CASSPRSSNTGELFF

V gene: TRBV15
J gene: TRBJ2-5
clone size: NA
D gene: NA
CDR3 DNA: TGTGCCACCAGCAGAGGTCTGCACAAAGAGACCCAGTACTTC
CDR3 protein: CATSRGLHKETQYF

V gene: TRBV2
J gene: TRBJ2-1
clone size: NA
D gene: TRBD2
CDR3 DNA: TGTGCCAGCAGCAGCGGGAGTAAATACAATGAGCAGTTCTTC
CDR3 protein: CASSSGSKYNEQFF

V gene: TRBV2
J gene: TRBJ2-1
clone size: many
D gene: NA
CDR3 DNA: TGTGCCAGCGGGGGCAGGCACAATGAGCAGTTCTTC
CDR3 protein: CASGGRHNEQFF

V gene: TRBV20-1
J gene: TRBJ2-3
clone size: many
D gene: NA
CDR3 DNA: TGCAGTGCTAGAGCCCCGGGAGCCACAGATACGCAGTATTTT
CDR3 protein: CSARAPGATDTQYF

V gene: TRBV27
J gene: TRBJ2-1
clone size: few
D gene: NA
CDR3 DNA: TGTGCCAGCAGTTTATCGGGAAATGGGGGGTCTTTAATTAGGTATGAGCAGTTCTTC
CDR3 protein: CASSLSGNGGSLIRYEQFF

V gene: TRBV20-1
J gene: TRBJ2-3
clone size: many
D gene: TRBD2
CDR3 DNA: TGCAGTCCGACTAGCGGGAGGTCAGATACGCAGTATTTT
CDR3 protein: CSPTSGRSDTQYF

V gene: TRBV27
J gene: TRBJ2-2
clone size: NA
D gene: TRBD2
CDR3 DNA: TGTGCCAGCAGTTTATTAGGGACTAGCGGGGGGGCCCAAGCCGGGGAGCTGTTTTTT
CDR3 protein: CASSLLGTSGGAQAGELFF

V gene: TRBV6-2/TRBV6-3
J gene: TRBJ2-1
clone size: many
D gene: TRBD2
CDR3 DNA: TGTGCCAGCAAGCTCCTGGGGACTAGCGGGAGGGCCAGTGAGCAGTTCTTC
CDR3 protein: CASKLLGTSGRASEQFF

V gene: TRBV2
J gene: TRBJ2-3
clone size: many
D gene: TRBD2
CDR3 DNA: TGTGCCAGCAGACTAGCGGGGGGTACAGATACGCAGTATTTT
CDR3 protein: CASRLAGGTDTQYF

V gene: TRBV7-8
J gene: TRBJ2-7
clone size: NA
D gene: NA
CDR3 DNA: TGTGCCAGCAGCTTGATGGGGACACGAGCCGACGAGCAGTACTTC
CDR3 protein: CASSLMGTRADEQYF

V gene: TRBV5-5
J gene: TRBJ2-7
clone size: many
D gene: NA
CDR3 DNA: TGTGCCAGCAGCGCGGCGGACACCTACTACGAGCAGTACTTC
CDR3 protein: CASSAADTYYEQYF

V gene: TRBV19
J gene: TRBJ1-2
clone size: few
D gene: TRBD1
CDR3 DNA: TGTGCCAGTACCCATGTCCCAGGGGGTGGCTACACCTTC
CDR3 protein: CASTHVPGGGYTF

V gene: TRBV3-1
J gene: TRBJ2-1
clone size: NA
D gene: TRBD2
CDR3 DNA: TGTGCCAGCAGCCAAACTAGCGCAATGAGGCAGTTCTTC
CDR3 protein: CASSQTSAMRQFF

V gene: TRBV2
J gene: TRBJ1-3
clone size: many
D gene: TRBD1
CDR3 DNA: TGTGCCAGCGATGGGACAGGGGTGGACACCATATATTTT
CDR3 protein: CASDGTGVDTIYF

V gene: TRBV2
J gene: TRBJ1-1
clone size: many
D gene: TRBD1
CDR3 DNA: TGTGCCAGCACACTTACCGACAGGGGCGCTGAAGCTTTCTTT
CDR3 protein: CASTLTDRGAEAFF

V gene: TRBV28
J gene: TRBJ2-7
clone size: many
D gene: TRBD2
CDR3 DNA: TGTGCCAGCACACTAGCGGGGGTCTCCTACGAGCAGTACTTC
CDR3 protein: CASTLAGVSYEQYF

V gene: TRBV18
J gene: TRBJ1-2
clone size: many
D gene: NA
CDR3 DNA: TGTGCCAGCTCACCTCAGGTGAAAGGGAACTATGGCTACACCTTC
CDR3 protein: CASSPQVKGNYGYTF

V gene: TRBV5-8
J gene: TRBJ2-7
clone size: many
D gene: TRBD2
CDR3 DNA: TGTGCCAGCAGCCTCGGACTAGACGAGCAGTACTTC
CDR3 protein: CASSLGLDEQYF

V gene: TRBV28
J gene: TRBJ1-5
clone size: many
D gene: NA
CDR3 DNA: TGTGCCAGCTGGGACGAAGGCAGGAGCAATCAGCCCCAGCATTTT
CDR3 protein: CASWDEGRSNQPQHF

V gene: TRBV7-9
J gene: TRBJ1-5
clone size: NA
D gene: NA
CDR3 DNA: TGTGCCAGCAGCTTAGACAGCCATAATCAGCCCCAGCATTTT
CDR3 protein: CASSLDSHNQPQHF

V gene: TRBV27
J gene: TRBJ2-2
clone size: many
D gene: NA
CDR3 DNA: TGTGCCAGCAGTTTATTGTCGGGCGGGGAGCTGTTTTTT
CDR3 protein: CASSLLSGGELFF

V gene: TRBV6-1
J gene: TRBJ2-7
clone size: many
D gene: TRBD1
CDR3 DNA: TGTGCCAGCAGTGAATATACTCGGCAGACGTTGGGGACAGGGTACGAGCAGTACTTC
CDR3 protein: CASSEYTRQTLGTGYEQYF

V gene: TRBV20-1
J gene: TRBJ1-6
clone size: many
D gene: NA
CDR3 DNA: TGCAGTGCTAGAGATGCCCAAGGTTCACCCCTCCACTTT
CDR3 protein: CSARDAQGSPLHF

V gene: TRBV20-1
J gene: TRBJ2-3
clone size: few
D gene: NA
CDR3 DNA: TGCAGTGCTAGGCCCCGGGCCCTACGTACGCAGTATTTT
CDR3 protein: CSARPRALRTQYF

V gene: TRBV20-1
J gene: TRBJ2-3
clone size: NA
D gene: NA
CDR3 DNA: TGCAGTGCCAGGTCTCGCACAGATACGCAGTATTTT
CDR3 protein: CSARSRTDTQYF

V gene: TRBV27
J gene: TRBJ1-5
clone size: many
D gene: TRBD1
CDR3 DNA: TGTGCCAGCAGTTTCGACAGGGGGCCAGGTCAGCCCCAGCATTTT
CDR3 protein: CASSFDRGPGQPQHF

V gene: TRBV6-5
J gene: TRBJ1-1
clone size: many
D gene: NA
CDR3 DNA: TGTGCCAGCAGTTACAGAGGGGACACTGAAGCTTTCTTT
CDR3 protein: CASSYRGDTEAFF

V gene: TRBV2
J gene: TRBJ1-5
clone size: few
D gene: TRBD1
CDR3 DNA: TGTGCCAGCAGCGTGACAGGGAACAATCAGCCCCAGCATTTT
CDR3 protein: CASSVTGNNQPQHF

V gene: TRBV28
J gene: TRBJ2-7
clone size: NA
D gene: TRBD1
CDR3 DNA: TGTGCCAGCAGTTGGACAGGGAACTTCGCCTACGAGCAGTACTTC
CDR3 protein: CASSWTGNFAYEQYF

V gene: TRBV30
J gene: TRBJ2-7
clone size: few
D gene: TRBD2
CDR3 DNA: TGTGCCTGGAGTCCCATCTCGGGGGGTAAGGACGAGCAGTACTTC
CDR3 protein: CAWSPISGGKDEQYF

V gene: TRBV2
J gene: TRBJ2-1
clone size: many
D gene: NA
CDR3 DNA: TGTGCCAGCAGTTCAACCTACAGGCTCTCGTCCTACAATGAGCAGTTCTTC
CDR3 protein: CASSSTYRLSSYNEQFF

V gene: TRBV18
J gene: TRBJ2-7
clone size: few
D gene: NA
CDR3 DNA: TGTGCCAGCTCACCATCGACAGGATCCTACGAGCAGTACTTC
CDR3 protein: CASSPSTGSYEQYF

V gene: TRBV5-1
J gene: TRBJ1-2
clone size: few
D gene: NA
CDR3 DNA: TGCGCCAGCAGCTTGGCCGCAGGGGTAGGCTATGGCTACACCTTC
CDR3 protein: CASSLAAGVGYGYTF

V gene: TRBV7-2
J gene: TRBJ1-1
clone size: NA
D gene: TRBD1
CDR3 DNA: TGTGCCAGCAGCCCGAGGACAGGGCGCTACACTGAAGCCTTCTTT
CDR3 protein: CASSPRTGRYTEAFF

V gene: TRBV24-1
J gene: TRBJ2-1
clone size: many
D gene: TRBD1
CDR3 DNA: TGTGCCACCAGTGCGGTCGAAGGGGGCACAAACAATGAGCAGTTCTTC
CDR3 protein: CATSAVEGGTNNEQFF

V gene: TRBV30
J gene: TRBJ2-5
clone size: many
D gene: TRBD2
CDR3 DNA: TGTGCCTTCCAAACGAGCGGGAGGTGGGAGACCCAGTACTTC
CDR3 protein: CAFQTSGRWETQYF

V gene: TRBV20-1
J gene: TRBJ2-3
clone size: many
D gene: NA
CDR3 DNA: TGCAGTGCTAGAGATTTAAGGGGGACTAGCACAGATACGCAGTATTTT
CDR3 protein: CSARDLRGTSTDTQYF

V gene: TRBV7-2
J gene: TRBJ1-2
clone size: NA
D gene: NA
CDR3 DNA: TGTGCCAGCAGCTTATACCGAGGCGGCTACACCTTC
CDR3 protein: CASSLYRGGYTF

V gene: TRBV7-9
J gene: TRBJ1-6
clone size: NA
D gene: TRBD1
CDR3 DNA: TGTGCCAACAGCCTTACCGGGACAGGGGGATCACCCCTCCACTTT
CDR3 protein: CANSLTGTGGSPLHF